Detailed here is one T cell receptor beta chain. The data belong to a study of blood T cell repertoires in COVID-19. On the study more broadly: Researchers got acute and convalescent COVID-19 samples from the United States, Italy and Spain.

Original processing methods: Estimated nucleated cell counts came from reference gene primer amplification. This table comes from immunoSEQ multiplex PCR, and its TCRdb copy is limited to in-frame clones, with some not included. V, J and clone size derive from that table, while D and trimming were established from the DNA sequence. Of hundreds of thousands of clones in the sample, about 90% were seen once. Sequenced sample: peripheral blood. The origin of this receptor is a man between 18 and 29 years old with active or convalescent COVID-19.

This CDR3 is CASREGESTEAFF. In nucleotides, the CDR3 is TGTGCCAGCCGGGAGGGGGAAAGCACTGAAGCTTTCTTT. The chain recombines TRBV18 with TRBJ1-1; D perhaps matches TRBD1 (6 bases). This CDR3 is built from 13 residues. The germline V gene has CDR1 KGHSH and CDR2 LQKENI. Between the trimmed V and J ends, which lost 8 bases and 4 bases, there was a span of 14 bases.